The 17 T cell receptor beta chains reported below all come from one sample, sequenced in a study of blood T cell repertoires in COVID-19 (dated by TCRdb to 2020 to 2022). The library was made by the immunoSEQ multiplex PCR assay. In TCRdb, the immuneACCESS table is reduced to in-frame sequences with V and J assigned. These tables do not hold every clone; where another copy was compared, an unresolved V gene accounts for under half, and the others remain unexplained. This sample is represented by some 300,000 clones; 85% to 90% of them were singletons. The ten largest account for less than 2% of the sample. Sequenced: peripheral blood. These receptors all come from a woman between 25 and 40 years old with COVID-19, enrolled during active disease.

The chain joins TRBV2 to TRBJ2-5, with D unresolved. Germline V gene data show CDR1 as SNHLY and CDR2 as FYNNEI. The CDR3 is 13 amino acids. V dropped 4 bases and J dropped 3 bases, with 9 bases sitting between them. The CDR3 DNA follows: TGTGCCAGCAGTGGGCAGGCCAAAGAGACCCAGTACTTC. The encoded protein is CASSGQAKETQYF.

The V gene is TRBV6-4, the J gene TRBJ1-6; unclear D gene. Looked up from germline, CDR1 is MRHNA and CDR2 is SNTAGT. The V end was cut by 1 base, the J end by 7 bases, with 8 bases between. The CDR3 sequence is 14 residues long. The CDR3 loop reads CASSDFSGNSPLHF. The CDR3 coding sequence is TGTGCCAGCAGTGACTTCAGCGGGAATTCACCCCTCCACTTT.

V gene TRBV20-1 combines with J gene TRBJ1-2, with D possibly matching TRBD1 (5 bases). The V gene's germline CDR1 is DFQATT and CDR2 SNEGSKA (reference sequence). V lost 6 bases and J 7 bases, leaving 12 bases between the germline ends. The CDR3 extends over 11 amino acids. The CDR3 sequence is CSARPGFGYTF. The CDR3 DNA is TGCAGTGCGCGGCCAGGGTTTGGCTACACCTTC.

The J gene is TRBJ2-5, the V gene TRBV2; the match to TRBD1 covers 10 bases. The CDR3 sequence is 15 residues long. The V gene's germline CDR1 is SNHLY and CDR2 FYNNEI. J lost 5 bases, V lost 5 bases, and 8 bases had no gene match. The CDR3 sequence: CASSTPTGGSETQYF. In nucleotides, the CDR3 is TGTGCCAGCAGTACCCCGACAGGGGGCTCGGAGACCCAGTACTTC.

The CDR3 loop is CASSPSGYSTDTQYF. The CDR3 DNA is TGTGCCAGCAGCCCATCAGGGTACTCCACAGATACGCAGTATTTT. The rearrangement links TRBV7-3 to TRBJ2-3, with TRBD1 as a possible D gene (5 bases). V was trimmed by 5 bases and J by 2 bases, leaving 14 bases between them. Germline V gene sequence: CDR1 SGHTA, CDR2 FQGTGA. The CDR3 has 15 amino acids.

The V call is TRBV5-1, the J call TRBJ1-2; possibly TRBD1 for D (5 bases). The CDR3 totals 13 residues. CDR1 is SGHRS and CDR2 is YFSETQ in the germline V gene. Trimming left V 5 bases short and J 1 base short, with 9 bases between. CDR3 region: CASRSTDNYGYTF. The CDR3 bases are TGCGCCAGCAGATCGACAGATAACTATGGCTACACCTTC.

This clone was seen more than once but under ten times. This sequence joins TRBV6-2 or TRBV6-3 and TRBJ2-7; 8 nucleotides agree with TRBD1. The CDR3 spans 14 residues. Germline V CDR1 and CDR2: MNHEY, SVGEGT. Germline trimming cut 8 bases from V and 4 bases from J; bases unmatched to any gene: 10. CDR3 sequence reads: CASGQGQDIYEQYF. The CDR3 DNA is TGTGCCAGCGGCCAGGGACAGGACATATACGAGCAGTACTTC.

The chain recombines TRBV18 with TRBJ2-5, with D tentatively TRBD2 (5 bases). V lost 4 bases and J 1 base, leaving 10 bases between the germline ends. CDR3 length equals 14 residues. Germline V gives CDR1 KGHSH, CDR2 LQKENI. The CDR3 protein is CASSHVAGQETQYF. The DNA of the CDR3 is TGTGCCAGCTCACATGTCGCGGGCCAAGAGACCCAGTACTTC.

To note about this clone: Other nucleotide sequences in the sample specify the same CDR3. The chain has TRBV4-1 and TRBJ2-5, with D maybe TRBD2 (5 bases). V was trimmed by 1 base and J by 7 bases, leaving 7 bases between them. The CDR3 runs to 12 residues. Per germline, CDR1 MGHRA and CDR2 YSYEKL. As DNA, the CDR3 is TGCGCCAGCAGCCAAGTTGAGGGGACCCAGTACTTC. This sequence encodes CASSQVEGTQYF.

This clone appeared many times. This chain uses TRBV10-3 with TRBJ1-6; D possibly corresponds to TRBD1 (6 bases). Germline V gives CDR1 ENHRY, CDR2 SYGVKD. Trimming took off 4 bases at V and 7 bases at J, with 14 bases between the two ends. This CDR3 has 15 amino acids. The CDR3 sequence is CAISGPGQGNSPLHF. As DNA, the CDR3 is TGTGCCATCAGTGGTCCGGGACAAGGGAATTCACCCCTCCACTTT.

The rearrangement links TRBV10-3 to TRBJ1-3; the match to TRBD1 covers 7 bases. Germline CDR1 ENHRY, CDR2 SYGVKD. This CDR3 is 15 amino acids long. V shed 3 bases, J shed 1 base, and the junction held 3 bases outside the gene matches. This CDR3 reads CAISDRGTSGNTIYF. The CDR3 bases are TGTGCCATCAGTGACAGGGGGACTTCTGGAAACACCATATATTTT.

This clone was found once. V usage is TRBV4-1 and J usage is TRBJ2-3; TRBD2 is a possible D gene (5 bases). CDR1 is MGHRA, CDR2 YSYEKL, per germline. Trimming took off 3 bases at V and 6 bases at J, with 10 bases between the two ends. The CDR3 sequence is 13 residues long. CDR3 nucleotides: TGCGCCAGCAGCCAGGGAGCTACCGATACGCAGTATTTT. Translating it yields CASSQGATDTQYF.

This clone was observed a handful of times. The gene calls are TRBV5-1 and TRBJ2-1; possible D gene TRBD2, 6 bases. Looked up from germline, CDR1 is SGHRS and CDR2 is YFSETQ. V lost 0 bases, J lost 10 bases, and 11 bases lay in between. This CDR3 comprises 13 residues. DNA for the CDR3: TGCGCCAGCAGCTTGGCGGGGGATGCGGAGCAGTTCTTC. Its protein is CASSLAGDAEQFF.

V usage is TRBV5-1 and J usage is TRBJ2-1, with unresolved D. The CDR3 spans 13 residues. Trimming took off 7 bases at V and 4 bases at J, with 12 bases between the two ends. CDR1 and CDR2 (germline): SGHRS, YFSETQ. The CDR3: CASSPYSYNEQFF. In DNA, the CDR3 is TGCGCCAGCTCGCCGTACTCGTACAATGAGCAGTTCTTC.

This clone was counted a single time. The CDR3 DNA reads as TGTGCCTGGAGTCCGGCTAGCGGGGGGAATGAGCAGTTCTTC. Translated, it gives CAWSPASGGNEQFF. The chain couples TRBV30 to TRBJ2-1, with 11 bases lining up with TRBD2. V shed 2 bases, J shed 7 bases, and the junction held 4 bases outside the gene matches. The CDR3 runs 14 residues. Looked up from germline, CDR1 is GTSNPN and CDR2 is SVGIG (reference sequence). The full variable domain, in which reference TRBV30 and TRBJ2-1 provide the parts outside the CDR3, is SQTIHQWPATLVQPVGSPLSLECTVEGTSNPNLYWYRQAAGRGLQLLFYSVGIGQISSEVPQNLSASRPQDRQFILSSKKLLLSDSGFYLCAWSPASGGNEQFFGPGTRLTVL.

This clone was observed once. This rearrangement joins TRBV18 to TRBJ2-3; D unresolved. The CDR3 spans 12 residues. Trimming took 2 bases from V and 7 from J, leaving 7 bases between them. Germline CDR1 reads KGHSH; CDR2 reads LQKENI. The CDR3 region is CASSPEDHTQYF. The CDR3 DNA reads TGTGCCAGCTCACCAGAGGATCATACGCAGTATTTT.

This chain's CDR3 is CASSLPTGAGNEKLFF. The DNA for the CDR3 is TGTGCCAGCAGTTTACCGACAGGGGCGGGTAATGAAAAACTGTTTTTT. The rearrangement links TRBV28 to TRBJ1-4, with TRBD1 matching over 8 bases. This CDR3 contains 16 residues. Trimming removed 2 bases from V and 4 bases from J; junction bases left unmatched: 6. The germline CDR1 and CDR2 sequences are MDHEN and SYDVKM.